The 2 T cell receptor beta chains given below trace back to one sample, sequenced in a study of T cell responses to AZD1222 COVID-19 vaccine. TCRdb's copy holds only in-frame clones and misses some; the assay was immunoSEQ multiplex PCR. The data show over 150,000 clones, with 88% seen just once and 5.5% held by the top ten. This specimen was peripheral blood, taken on day 0 of AZD1222 vaccination. Source of these receptors: an adult in good health.

This sequence joins TRBV15 and TRBJ2-5; D is perhaps TRBD1 (6 bases). V lost 0 bases to trimming and J lost 4 bases, with 9 bases between them. The length of the CDR3 is 14 residues. CDR1 is LNHNV, CDR2 YYDKDF, per germline (reference sequence). The CDR3 DNA reads TGTGCCACCAGCAGAGACCAGGGGCGAGAGACCCAGTACTTC. Protein: CATSRDQGRETQYF.

The chain is built from TRBV2 and TRBJ2-1; 11 bases map to TRBD1. V lost 7 bases, J lost 14 bases, and 13 bases stayed unmatched. Germline values: CDR1 SNHLY, CDR2 FYNNEI. CDR3 size: 14 residues. The CDR3, as DNA: TGTGCCAGCAAGGGACAGGGGGTGTCAGGGGGAAAGTTCTTC. This codes for CASKGQGVSGGKFF.